A selection of T cell receptor beta chains follows, all from one sample in a study of T cells after yellow fever vaccination. TCRdb itself ran the 5' RACE reads through MiXCR, one entry per CDR3 protein. The sample has about 130,000 distinct CDR3 sequences, nearly 7.5% seen once; the top ten hold roughly 2.5%. The material was CD4+ T cells sorted from PBMCs, obtained roughly 10 days after the first yellow fever vaccination. The receptors derive from a man aged 18 to 30 who received the YFV17D yellow fever vaccine. CDR3s include the opening cysteine and the closing phenylalanine or tryptophan. The order of the fields is CDR3 protein, CDR3 DNA, D gene, J gene, clone size, V gene. A D gene is named only where the DNA matches it firmly. Expanded clones are given a class, and other clones once, few, many or no size at all.

CDR3: CASSQREANYGYTF
DNA: TGCGCCAGCAGCCAGCGAGAAGCTAACTATGGCTACACCTTC
D: NA
J: TRBJ1-2
size: many
V: TRBV5-1

CDR3: CSASPRGEPQHF
DNA: TGCAGTGCTAGCCCGAGGGGCGAGCCCCAGCATTTT
D: NA
J: TRBJ1-5
size: NA
V: TRBV20-1

CDR3: CASSYADRGPDTQYF
DNA: TGTGCCAGCAGTTACGCGGACAGGGGCCCAGATACGCAGTATTTT
D: TRBD1
J: TRBJ2-3
size: many
V: TRBV6-5

CDR3: CSADGDSSTDTQYF
DNA: TGCAGTGCTGATGGGGACTCAAGCACAGATACGCAGTATTTT
D: NA
J: TRBJ2-3
size: many
V: TRBV20-1

CDR3: CAISVRAGGLGDTQYF
DNA: TGTGCCATCAGTGTAAGAGCGGGGGGGCTTGGAGATACGCAGTATTTT
D: TRBD2
J: TRBJ2-3
size: many
V: TRBV10-3

CDR3: CASSLGQGVPGANVLTF
DNA: TGTGCCAGCAGTTTGGGACAGGGAGTCCCTGGGGCCAACGTCCTGACTTTC
D: TRBD1
J: TRBJ2-6
size: many
V: TRBV12-3/TRBV12-4

CDR3: CASSLDGGGANTQYF
DNA: TGTGCCAGCAGCTTAGACGGCGGGGGGGCGAATACGCAGTATTTT
D: TRBD2
J: TRBJ2-3
size: many
V: TRBV7-2

CDR3: CASRESASYNEQFF
DNA: TGTGCCAGCAGGGAATCGGCGTCCTACAATGAGCAGTTCTTC
D: NA
J: TRBJ2-1
size: many
V: TRBV6-1

CDR3: CSADSLAGGYNEQFF
DNA: TGCAGTGCTGATTCCCTAGCGGGGGGGTACAATGAGCAGTTCTTC
D: TRBD2
J: TRBJ2-1
size: many
V: TRBV20-1

CDR3: CAISESGTSSPDNEQFF
DNA: TGTGCCATCAGTGAGTCAGGGACTAGCTCCCCTGACAATGAGCAGTTCTTC
D: TRBD2
J: TRBJ2-1
size: NA
V: TRBV10-3

CDR3: CAISEQGGGTDYSYNEQFF
DNA: TGTGCCATCAGTGAGCAGGGCGGGGGGACCGATTACTCCTACAATGAGCAGTTCTTC
D: TRBD2
J: TRBJ2-1
size: many
V: TRBV10-3

CDR3: CASRWGDGSNQPQHF
DNA: TGTGCCAGCAGGTGGGGGGACGGGAGCAATCAGCCCCAGCATTTT
D: NA
J: TRBJ1-5
size: many
V: TRBV6-1

CDR3: CASSLALAGWDTQYF
DNA: TGTGCCAGCAGCTTAGCCCTAGCGGGGTGGGATACGCAGTATTTT
D: TRBD2
J: TRBJ2-3
size: many
V: TRBV7-2

CDR3: CASSERGRDQPQHF
DNA: TGTGCCAGCAGTGAAAGGGGCAGGGACCAGCCCCAGCATTTT
D: NA
J: TRBJ1-5
size: few
V: TRBV2

CDR3: CASSQEWTGGWQPQHF
DNA: TGTGCCAGCAGCCAAGAGTGGACAGGAGGGTGGCAGCCCCAGCATTTT
D: TRBD1
J: TRBJ1-5
size: few
V: TRBV4-2

CDR3: CASSGRTSGGAYNEQFF
DNA: TGTGCCAGCAGCGGCAGGACTAGCGGGGGGGCATACAATGAGCAGTTCTTC
D: TRBD2
J: TRBJ2-1
size: few
V: TRBV5-4

CDR3: CASSQGGTAYGYTF
DNA: TGTGCCAGCAGCCAGGGCGGGACAGCCTATGGCTACACCTTC
D: TRBD1
J: TRBJ1-2
size: many
V: TRBV4-2

CDR3: CASRPPGQPQHF
DNA: TGTGCCAGCAGACCCCCAGGTCAGCCCCAGCATTTT
D: NA
J: TRBJ1-5
size: many
V: TRBV27

CDR3: CASSLSRGQETQYF
DNA: TGTGCCAGCAGCTTATCGCGGGGCCAAGAGACCCAGTACTTC
D: NA
J: TRBJ2-5
size: many
V: TRBV7-2

CDR3: CASSYKRDRQANYGYTF
DNA: TGTGCCAGCAGTTACAAAAGGGACAGGCAAGCTAACTATGGCTACACCTTC
D: TRBD1
J: TRBJ1-2
size: many
V: TRBV6-5

CDR3: CSVKPGRETQYF
DNA: TGCAGCGTGAAACCGGGCCGAGAGACCCAGTACTTC
D: NA
J: TRBJ2-5
size: many
V: TRBV29-1

CDR3: CASSYRLITGELFF
DNA: TGTGCCAGCAGTTACAGATTAATAACCGGGGAGCTGTTTTTT
D: NA
J: TRBJ2-2
size: many
V: TRBV6-5

CDR3: CATSDLAGTAQETQYF
DNA: TGTGCCACCAGTGATCTGGCCGGGACAGCACAAGAGACCCAGTACTTC
D: TRBD1
J: TRBJ2-5
size: many
V: TRBV24-1

CDR3: CASSFTGDVQETQYF
DNA: TGCGCCAGCAGCTTTACAGGGGACGTCCAAGAGACCCAGTACTTC
D: TRBD1
J: TRBJ2-5
size: many
V: TRBV5-1

CDR3: CSANLRTGVADTQYF
DNA: TGCAGCGCAAACCTCAGGACAGGGGTAGCAGATACGCAGTATTTT
D: TRBD1
J: TRBJ2-3
size: many
V: TRBV20-1

CDR3: CASSPRVGGLYYEQYF
DNA: TGTGCCAGCAGCCCCCGGGTAGGGGGTCTTTACTACGAGCAGTACTTC
D: NA
J: TRBJ2-7
size: many
V: TRBV14

CDR3: CASKGTSGNTIYF
DNA: TGTGCCAGCAAGGGGACCTCTGGAAACACCATATATTTT
D: NA
J: TRBJ1-3
size: many
V: TRBV6-6

CDR3: CASSVTGGKDTQYF
DNA: TGTGCCAGCAGCGTGACAGGGGGCAAAGATACGCAGTATTTT
D: TRBD1
J: TRBJ2-3
size: many
V: TRBV9

CDR3: CASSFYREVDTQYF
DNA: TGTGCCAGCAGCTTCTACAGGGAGGTAGATACGCAGTATTTT
D: NA
J: TRBJ2-3
size: many
V: TRBV7-2

CDR3: CASSEADQTQYF
DNA: TGTGCCAGCAGTGAAGCGGATCAGACCCAGTACTTC
D: NA
J: TRBJ2-5
size: many
V: TRBV2

CDR3: CASSQVILAGTLNEQFF
DNA: TGCGCCAGCAGCCAAGTGATTCTAGCGGGGACGCTCAATGAGCAGTTCTTC
D: TRBD2
J: TRBJ2-1
size: NA
V: TRBV4-1

CDR3: CASSLPGTQNTEAFF
DNA: TGTGCCAGCAGCTTGCCGGGCACTCAGAACACTGAAGCTTTCTTT
D: NA
J: TRBJ1-1
size: many
V: TRBV7-2

CDR3: CASSHPRGNEQFF
DNA: TGCGCCAGCAGCCACCCCAGGGGCAATGAGCAGTTCTTC
D: NA
J: TRBJ2-1
size: many
V: TRBV4-3

CDR3: CASRKAAEAFF
DNA: TGTGCCAGCAGAAAGGCCGCTGAAGCTTTCTTT
D: NA
J: TRBJ1-1
size: many
V: TRBV5-6

CDR3: CASSSGQVQGPLHF
DNA: TGCGCCAGCAGCTCAGGACAGGTCCAAGGACCCCTCCACTTT
D: TRBD1
J: TRBJ1-6
size: few
V: TRBV5-1

CDR3: CASSPDRNQPQHF
DNA: TGTGCCAGCAGCCCTGATAGGAATCAGCCCCAGCATTTT
D: NA
J: TRBJ1-5
size: many
V: TRBV7-2

CDR3: CSAIRGVGREQFF
DNA: TGCAGTGCTATTAGGGGAGTTGGTCGTGAGCAGTTCTTC
D: NA
J: TRBJ2-1
size: many
V: TRBV20-1

CDR3: CASSSLGTGGRETQYF
DNA: TGTGCCAGCAGTTCCCTGGGGACAGGGGGAAGGGAGACCCAGTACTTC
D: TRBD1
J: TRBJ2-5
size: many
V: TRBV28

CDR3: CASRTTRTGTATGELFF
DNA: TGTGCCAGCAGGACCACACGAACCGGGACAGCCACCGGGGAGCTGTTTTTT
D: TRBD1
J: TRBJ2-2
size: few
V: TRBV28

CDR3: CSAGITGVGETQYF
DNA: TGCAGTGCTGGGATCACAGGGGTCGGTGAGACCCAGTACTTC
D: TRBD1
J: TRBJ2-5
size: many
V: TRBV20-1

CDR3: CSARDPGATDTQYF
DNA: TGCAGTGCTAGGGACCCGGGGGCCACAGATACGCAGTATTTT
D: NA
J: TRBJ2-3
size: many
V: TRBV20-1